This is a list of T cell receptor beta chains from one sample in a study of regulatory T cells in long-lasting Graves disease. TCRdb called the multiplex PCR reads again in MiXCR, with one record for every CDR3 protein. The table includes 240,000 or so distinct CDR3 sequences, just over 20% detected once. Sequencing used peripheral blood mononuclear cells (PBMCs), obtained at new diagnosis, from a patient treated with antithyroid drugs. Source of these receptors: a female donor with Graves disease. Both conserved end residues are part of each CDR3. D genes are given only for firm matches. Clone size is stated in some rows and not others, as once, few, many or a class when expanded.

CDR3 DNA: TGTGCCAGTAGTATAAGCGAACCTCGCTGGGGGAACACTGAAGCTTTCTTT
CDR3 protein: CASSISEPRWGNTEAFF
J gene: TRBJ1-1
clone size: many
V gene: TRBV19
D gene: -

CDR3 DNA: TGTGCCAGCAGCCTTGATATAGCGGGAGGCCCCTACGAGCAGTACTTC
CDR3 protein: CASSLDIAGGPYEQYF
J gene: TRBJ2-7
clone size: -
V gene: TRBV5-4
D gene: TRBD2

CDR3 DNA: TGCGCCAGCAGCCAAGACTTGTGGGGCGAGGCTTACGAGCAGTACTTC
CDR3 protein: CASSQDLWGEAYEQYF
J gene: TRBJ2-7
clone size: many
V gene: TRBV4-3
D gene: -

CDR3 DNA: TGTGCCAGCAGCGCCGCCGGACAAGCAACTAATGAAAAACTGTTTTTT
CDR3 protein: CASSAAGQATNEKLFF
J gene: TRBJ1-4
clone size: few
V gene: TRBV5-8
D gene: -

CDR3 DNA: TGCAGTGTCTCTGGACAGGGGGCAGGGGACCGGAAAGATACGCAGTATTTT
CDR3 protein: CSVSGQGAGDRKDTQYF
J gene: TRBJ2-3
clone size: once
V gene: TRBV20-1
D gene: TRBD1

CDR3 DNA: TGTGCCAGCAGCCATTCTGGACAGTACAATGAGCAGTTCTTC
CDR3 protein: CASSHSGQYNEQFF
J gene: TRBJ2-1
clone size: -
V gene: TRBV11-2
D gene: -

CDR3 DNA: TGTGCCAGCAGCCCGATACCCGGGGAGAACGTGTATTTT
CDR3 protein: CASSPIPGENVYF
J gene: TRBJ2-3
clone size: many
V gene: TRBV7-3
D gene: -

CDR3 DNA: TGCAGTGCTAGTCTCGGGAACATGAACACCGGGGAGCTGTTTTTT
CDR3 protein: CSASLGNMNTGELFF
J gene: TRBJ2-2
clone size: -
V gene: TRBV20-1
D gene: -

CDR3 DNA: TGCGCCAGCAGCCATCATACGGGGACAGGGACAAATGGCTGCACCTTC
CDR3 protein: CASSHHTGTGTNGCTF
J gene: TRBJ1-2
clone size: -
V gene: TRBV7-2
D gene: TRBD1

CDR3 DNA: TGTGCCTGGAGTGGGACCGCCGCTGGAAACACCATATATTTT
CDR3 protein: CAWSGTAAGNTIYF
J gene: TRBJ1-3
clone size: few
V gene: TRBV30
D gene: -

CDR3 DNA: TGTGCCAGCAGCGTAAACGGTAGAAACTACAATGAGCAGTTCTTC
CDR3 protein: CASSVNGRNYNEQFF
J gene: TRBJ2-1
clone size: few
V gene: TRBV9
D gene: -

CDR3 DNA: TGTGCCAGCAGCCATTCTGTGGGGACCCAGCACTTC
CDR3 protein: CASSHSVGTQHF
J gene: TRBJ2-1
clone size: -
V gene: TRBV2
D gene: -

CDR3 DNA: TGTGCCAGCGCCGGGAGGTCCGGCAATGAGCAGTTCTTC
CDR3 protein: CASAGRSGNEQFF
J gene: TRBJ2-1
clone size: many
V gene: TRBV2
D gene: TRBD2

CDR3 DNA: TGTGCCAGCAGCACCAGGGGCTCTGCCCATACGCAGTATTTT
CDR3 protein: CASSTRGSAHTQYF
J gene: TRBJ2-3
clone size: -
V gene: TRBV5-6
D gene: -

CDR3 DNA: TGTGCCAGCAGCGTAAGCGGGCAGAGCACAGATACGCAGTATTTT
CDR3 protein: CASSVSGQSTDTQYF
J gene: TRBJ2-3
clone size: many
V gene: TRBV9
D gene: -

CDR3 DNA: TGTGCCAGCTCACGGGCAGGGGAGAATGAGCAGTTCTTC
CDR3 protein: CASSRAGENEQFF
J gene: TRBJ2-1
clone size: -
V gene: TRBV18
D gene: -

CDR3 DNA: TGTGCCAGCAGTTCAATGAATCAGCCCCAGCATTTT
CDR3 protein: CASSSMNQPQHF
J gene: TRBJ1-5
clone size: many
V gene: TRBV12-3/TRBV12-4
D gene: -

CDR3 DNA: TGTGCCAGCAGCTCCGGGACTAGCGGGACGGATACGCAGTATTTT
CDR3 protein: CASSSGTSGTDTQYF
J gene: TRBJ2-3
clone size: -
V gene: TRBV5-4
D gene: TRBD2

CDR3 DNA: TGTGCCAGCAGCGGGCCCGGGGGTCTCGGGGAGACCCAGTACTTC
CDR3 protein: CASSGPGGLGETQYF
J gene: TRBJ2-5
clone size: many
V gene: TRBV14
D gene: -

CDR3 DNA: TGTGCCAGCAGTTTAATCAGGGTCCGCACCGGGGAGCTGTTTTTT
CDR3 protein: CASSLIRVRTGELFF
J gene: TRBJ2-2
clone size: few
V gene: TRBV28
D gene: -

CDR3 DNA: TGTGCCAGCAGCTTAGGTCCCAGGGATACCTATGGCTACACCTTC
CDR3 protein: CASSLGPRDTYGYTF
J gene: TRBJ1-2
clone size: -
V gene: TRBV7-9
D gene: -

CDR3 DNA: TGTGCCAGCAGTGCTGTTGCACTAGCGGGAGCTACCTACGAGCAGTACTTC
CDR3 protein: CASSAVALAGATYEQYF
J gene: TRBJ2-7
clone size: few
V gene: TRBV27
D gene: TRBD2

CDR3 DNA: TGCGCCATCTCCAGACAGATAGAGACCCAGTACTTC
CDR3 protein: CAISRQIETQYF
J gene: TRBJ2-5
clone size: -
V gene: TRBV10-1
D gene: -

CDR3 DNA: TGTGCCAGCAGCAAGAGTAAGGAAAGGCTCACCCTTCAATACAATGAGCAGTTCTTC
CDR3 protein: CASSKSKERLTLQYNEQFF
J gene: TRBJ2-1
clone size: -
V gene: TRBV6-1
D gene: -

CDR3 DNA: TGCAGTGCGGAGGGGTCGAGCACAGATACGCAGTATTTT
CDR3 protein: CSAEGSSTDTQYF
J gene: TRBJ2-3
clone size: many
V gene: TRBV20-1
D gene: -

CDR3 DNA: TGCGCCAGCAGTCAGGGGATGGGTTACTATGGCTACACCTTC
CDR3 protein: CASSQGMGYYGYTF
J gene: TRBJ1-2
clone size: many
V gene: TRBV5-1
D gene: -

CDR3 DNA: TGTGCCAGCAGCCCTTCACCGGAGGGCTACACCTTC
CDR3 protein: CASSPSPEGYTF
J gene: TRBJ1-2
clone size: few
V gene: TRBV7-2
D gene: -

CDR3 DNA: TGTGCCAGCAGCTTCATATTGAAGGGCGAGCAGTACTTC
CDR3 protein: CASSFILKGEQYF
J gene: TRBJ2-7
clone size: -
V gene: TRBV11-2
D gene: -

CDR3 DNA: TGCAGTGCTATCTCTACAGGGCCGGAGAACACCAGGGAGCTGTTTTTT
CDR3 protein: CSAISTGPENTRELFF
J gene: TRBJ2-2
clone size: many
V gene: TRBV20-1
D gene: -

CDR3 DNA: TGCGCCAGCAGCCAAGATTGGGCAGGGGCCCGCTCTGGGGCCGACGTCCTGACTTTC
CDR3 protein: CASSQDWAGARSGADVLTF
J gene: TRBJ2-6
clone size: -
V gene: TRBV4-1
D gene: -

CDR3 DNA: TGTGCCACCACACCAGGGACTTACAATGAGCAGTTCTTC
CDR3 protein: CATTPGTYNEQFF
J gene: TRBJ2-1
clone size: many
V gene: TRBV7-8
D gene: -

CDR3 DNA: TGTGCCAGCAGCCAAGAGTCCCGGGAAAAACTGTTTTTT
CDR3 protein: CASSQESREKLFF
J gene: TRBJ1-4
clone size: few
V gene: TRBV4-2
D gene: -

CDR3 DNA: TGCAGTGCAAGGGAATCCACGAGGGATACGCAGTATTTT
CDR3 protein: CSARESTRDTQYF
J gene: TRBJ2-3
clone size: many
V gene: TRBV20-1
D gene: -

CDR3 DNA: TGTGCCACCAGTGAAGCCCTCAGGGGATCCTACAATGAGCAGTTCTTC
CDR3 protein: CATSEALRGSYNEQFF
J gene: TRBJ2-1
clone size: -
V gene: TRBV24-1
D gene: -